This entry concerns a single TCR beta chain. The antigen is unknown. Both 60 Vbeta primers and 13 Jbeta primers went into the PCR. Sequencing was performed with immunoSEQ multiplex PCR; in TCRdb, only in-frame clones are kept and a portion is missing. This table holds over 80,000 clones, roughly two thirds found once. The V gene end was trimmed by 5 bases and the J gene end by 1 base; junction bases not matched to a gene: 4. This CDR3 has 14 residues. Per germline, CDR1 SEHNR and CDR2 FQNEAQ (reference sequence). The data were obtained in a study of cytomegalovirus exposure and HLA in healthy donors. Study results and limitations: Presence/absence analyses rested on an assumption that sequencing depth was roughly uniform across donors.

The sequencing sample was made of PBMCs. The sequence was obtained from a man aged 35-49 years in good health and CMV-seronegative. This rearrangement joins TRBV7-9 to TRBJ1-1, with TRBD1 identical over 7 bases. CDR3 DNA sequence: TGTGCCAGCAGCACGGGGACAGAGAACACTGAAGCTTTCTTT. This gives the protein CASSTGTENTEAFF. Using reference TRBV7-9 and TRBJ1-1 for the parts outside the CDR3, the full variable domain is DTGVSQNPRHKITKRGQNVTFRCDPISEHNRLYWYRQTLGQGPEFLTYFQNEAQLEKSRLLSDRFSAERPKGSFSTLEIQRTEQGDSAMYLCASSTGTENTEAFFGQGTRLTVV.